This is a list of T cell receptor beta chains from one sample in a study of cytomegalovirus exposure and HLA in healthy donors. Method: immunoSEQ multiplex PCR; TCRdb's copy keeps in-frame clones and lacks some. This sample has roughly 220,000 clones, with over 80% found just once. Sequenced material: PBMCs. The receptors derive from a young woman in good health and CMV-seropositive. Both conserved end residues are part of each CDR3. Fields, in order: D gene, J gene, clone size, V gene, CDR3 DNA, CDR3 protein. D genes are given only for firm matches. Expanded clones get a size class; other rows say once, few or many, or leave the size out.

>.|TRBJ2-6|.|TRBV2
TGTGCCACATCCCAGGGGAGCTCTGGGGCCAACGTCCTGACTTTC
CATSQGSSGANVLTF
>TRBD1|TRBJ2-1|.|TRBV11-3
TGTGCCAGCAGCCGCCGGGGACAGGGGTTGAATGAGCAGTTCTTC
CASSRRGQGLNEQFF
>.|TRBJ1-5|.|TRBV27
TGTGCCAGCAGAAGAGGGACCACGAATCAGCCCCAGCATTTT
CASRRGTTNQPQHF
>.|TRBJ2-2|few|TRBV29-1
TGCAGCGTTGTCGAGGGAGTAACGACCGGGGAGCTGTTTTTT
CSVVEGVTTGELFF
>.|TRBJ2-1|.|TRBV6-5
TGTGCCAGCAGCCTGTATAGCGGCTACAATGAGCAGTTCTTC
CASSLYSGYNEQFF
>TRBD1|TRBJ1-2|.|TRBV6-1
TGTGCCAGCAGTGACCCGGGACAGGGGTATAACTATGGCTACACCTTC
CASSDPGQGYNYGYTF
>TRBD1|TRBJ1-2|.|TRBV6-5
TGTGCCAGCAGTTACACAGGGGATGGCTACACCTTC
CASSYTGDGYTF
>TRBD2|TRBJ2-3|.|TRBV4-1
TGCGCCAGCAGCCACCCGGGACTAGCGGGAGGGCCAAATTCAGATACGCAGTATTTT
CASSHPGLAGGPNSDTQYF
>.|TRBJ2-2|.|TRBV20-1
TGCAGTGCGACAGTTTCCGGGGAGCTGTTTTTT
CSATVSGELFF
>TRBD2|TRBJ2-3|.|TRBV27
TGTGCCAGCATCCCGGGACTAGCGGGGGATAAGGCAGATACGCAGTATTTT
CASIPGLAGDKADTQYF
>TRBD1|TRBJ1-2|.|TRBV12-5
TGTGCTAGTGGTTCCCATACAGGGGCGGCGTATGGCTACACCTTC
CASGSHTGAAYGYTF
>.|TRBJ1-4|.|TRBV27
TGTGCCAGCAGTTTGATCGGGACGTCGCGTGAAAAACTGTTTTTT
CASSLIGTSREKLFF